This T cell receptor (beta chain) was recovered during a study of blood T cell repertoires in COVID-19. On the study more broadly: COVID-19 samples collected from the United States, Italy and Spain covered acute and convalescent phases. Sample material is recorded as cDNA or gDNA derived from T cells, B-cell-depleted T cells, or PBMCs.

Original handling: Reference gene primer amplification in the assay estimated nucleated cell counts. Only in-frame clones appear in the TCRdb table, and some are missing; sequencing was by immunoSEQ multiplex PCR. The V and J calls and the clone size are those of that table, but D and trimming were determined from the DNA. The data hold some 190,000 clones, with just over 85% observed a single time. V lost 0 bases and J lost 0, with 10 bases in between. Germline V gene data show CDR1 as MNHNY and CDR2 as SVGAGI (reference sequence). This CDR3 region has 16 residues. The V call is TRBV6-6, the J call TRBJ2-3; no clear D gene. Input material: peripheral blood. The TCR originated in a man younger than 35 with active or convalescent COVID-19. CDR3 sequence (DNA): TGTGCCAGCAGTTACTCAAGACATCCTAGCACAGATACGCAGTATTTT. This encodes CASSYSRHPSTDTQYF.